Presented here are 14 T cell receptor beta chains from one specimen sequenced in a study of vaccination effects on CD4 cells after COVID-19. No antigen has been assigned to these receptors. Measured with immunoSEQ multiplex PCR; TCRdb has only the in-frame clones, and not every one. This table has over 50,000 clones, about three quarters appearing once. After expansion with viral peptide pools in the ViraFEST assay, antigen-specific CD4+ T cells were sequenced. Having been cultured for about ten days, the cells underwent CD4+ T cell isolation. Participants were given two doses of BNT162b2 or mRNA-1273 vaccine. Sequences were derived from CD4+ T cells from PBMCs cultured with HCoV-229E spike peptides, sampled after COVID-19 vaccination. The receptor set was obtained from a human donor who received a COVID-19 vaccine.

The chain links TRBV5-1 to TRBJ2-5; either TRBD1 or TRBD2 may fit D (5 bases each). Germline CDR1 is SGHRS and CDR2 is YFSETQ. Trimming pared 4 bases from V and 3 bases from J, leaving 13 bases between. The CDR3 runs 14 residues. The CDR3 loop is CASSQDGTEETQYF. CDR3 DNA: TGCGCCAGCAGCCAAGACGGGACGGAAGAGACCCAGTACTTC.

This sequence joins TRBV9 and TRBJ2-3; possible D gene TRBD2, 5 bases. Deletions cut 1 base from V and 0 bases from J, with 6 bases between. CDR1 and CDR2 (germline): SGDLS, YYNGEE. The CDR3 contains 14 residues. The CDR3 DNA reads TGTGCCAGCAGCGTACGGGGAAGCACAGATACGCAGTATTTT. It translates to CASSVRGSTDTQYF.

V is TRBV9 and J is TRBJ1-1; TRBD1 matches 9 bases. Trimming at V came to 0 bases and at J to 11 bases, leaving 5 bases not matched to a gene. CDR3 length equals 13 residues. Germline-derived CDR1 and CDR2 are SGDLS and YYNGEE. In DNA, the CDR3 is TGTGCCAGCAGCGTAGTGGACAGGGGAACGGCTTTCTTT. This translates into CASSVVDRGTAFF.

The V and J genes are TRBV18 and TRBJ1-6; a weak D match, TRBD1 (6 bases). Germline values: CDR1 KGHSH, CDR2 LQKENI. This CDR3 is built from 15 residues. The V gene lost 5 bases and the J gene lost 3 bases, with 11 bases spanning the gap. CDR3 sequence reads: CASSSHRDYNSPLHF. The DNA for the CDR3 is TGTGCCAGCTCATCTCACAGGGACTATAATTCACCCCTCCACTTT.

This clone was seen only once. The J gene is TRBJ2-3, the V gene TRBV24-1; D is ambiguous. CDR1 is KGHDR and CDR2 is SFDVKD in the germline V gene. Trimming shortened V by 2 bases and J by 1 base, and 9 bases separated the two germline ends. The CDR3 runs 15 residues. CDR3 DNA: TGTGCCACCAGTGATTCCGGTCTAGGCACAGATACGCAGTATTTT. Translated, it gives CATSDSGLGTDTQYF.

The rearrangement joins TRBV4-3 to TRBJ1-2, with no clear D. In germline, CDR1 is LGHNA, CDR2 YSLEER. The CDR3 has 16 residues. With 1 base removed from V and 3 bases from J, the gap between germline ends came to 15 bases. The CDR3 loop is CASSQAPVGNYYGYTF. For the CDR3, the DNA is TGCGCCAGCAGCCAAGCCCCAGTGGGCAATTACTATGGCTACACCTTC.

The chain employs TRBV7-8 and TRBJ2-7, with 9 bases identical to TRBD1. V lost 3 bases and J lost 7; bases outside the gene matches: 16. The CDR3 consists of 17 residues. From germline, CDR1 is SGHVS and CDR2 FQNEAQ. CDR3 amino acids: CASSFGTGMGSGGEQYV. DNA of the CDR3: TGTGCCAGCAGCTTTGGGACAGGGATGGGGTCCGGGGGTGAGCAGTACGTC.

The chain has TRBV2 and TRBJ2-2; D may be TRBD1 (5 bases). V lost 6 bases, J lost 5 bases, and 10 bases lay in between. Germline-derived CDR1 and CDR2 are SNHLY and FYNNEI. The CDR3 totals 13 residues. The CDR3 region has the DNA TGTGCCAGCAGCGCAGGGCGGACCGGGGAGCTGTTTTTT. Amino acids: CASSAGRTGELFF.

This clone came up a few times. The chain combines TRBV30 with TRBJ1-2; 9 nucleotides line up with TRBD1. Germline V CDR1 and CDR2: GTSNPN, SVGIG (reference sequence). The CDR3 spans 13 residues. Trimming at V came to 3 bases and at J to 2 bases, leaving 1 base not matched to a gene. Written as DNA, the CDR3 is TGTGCCTGGAGCGGACAGGGGAACTATGGCTACACCTTC. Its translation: CAWSGQGNYGYTF.

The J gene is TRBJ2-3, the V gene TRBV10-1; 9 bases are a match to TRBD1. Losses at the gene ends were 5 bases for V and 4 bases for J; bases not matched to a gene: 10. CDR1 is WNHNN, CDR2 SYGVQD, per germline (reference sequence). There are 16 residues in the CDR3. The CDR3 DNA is TGCGCCAGCAGTCCGAGACAGGGGGAAAGGGCAGATACGCAGTATTTT. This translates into CASSPRQGERADTQYF.

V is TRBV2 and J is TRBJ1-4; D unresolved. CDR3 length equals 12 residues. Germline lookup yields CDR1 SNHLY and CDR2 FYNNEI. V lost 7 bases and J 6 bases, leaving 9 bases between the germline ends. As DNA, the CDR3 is TGTGCCAGCACTTTGCGGGATGAAAAACTGTTTTTT. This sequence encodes CASTLRDEKLFF. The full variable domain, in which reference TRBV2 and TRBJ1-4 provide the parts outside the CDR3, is EPEVTQTPSHQVTQMGQEVILRCVPISNHLYFYWYRQILGQKVEFLVSFYNNEISEKSEIFDDQFSVERPDGSNFTLKIRSTKLEDSAMYFCASTLRDEKLFFGSGTQLSVL.

The CDR3 DNA reads TGTGCCACCCTGACAGGGGCCGAGAATTCACCCCTCCACTTT. As protein: CATLTGAENSPLHF. The chain uses TRBV2 and TRBJ1-6; the match to TRBD1 covers 8 bases. The CDR3 is made up of 14 amino acids. V lost 10 bases and J lost 7; bases outside the gene matches: 9. Looked up from germline, CDR1 is SNHLY and CDR2 is FYNNEI. The variable domain in full, completed from reference TRBV2 and TRBJ1-6, reads EPEVTQTPSHQVTQMGQEVILRCVPISNHLYFYWYRQILGQKVEFLVSFYNNEISEKSEIFDDQFSVERPDGSNFTLKIRSTKLEDSAMYFCATLTGAENSPLHFGNGTRLTVT.

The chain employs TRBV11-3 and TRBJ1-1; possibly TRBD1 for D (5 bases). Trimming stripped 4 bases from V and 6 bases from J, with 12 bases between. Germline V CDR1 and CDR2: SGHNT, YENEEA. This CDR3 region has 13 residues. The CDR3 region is CASSSQEKAEAFF. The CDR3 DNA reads TGTGCCAGCAGCTCACAGGAAAAAGCTGAAGCTTTCTTT.

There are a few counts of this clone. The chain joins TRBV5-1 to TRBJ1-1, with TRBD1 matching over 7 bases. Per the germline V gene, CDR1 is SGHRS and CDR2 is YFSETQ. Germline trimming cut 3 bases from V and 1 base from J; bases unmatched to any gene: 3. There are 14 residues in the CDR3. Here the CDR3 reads CASSWGTANTEAFF. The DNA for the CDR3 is TGCGCCAGCAGCTGGGGGACAGCGAACACTGAAGCTTTCTTT.